Listed here is a single T cell receptor (beta chain). Its antigen remains unidentified. The table came from immunoSEQ multiplex PCR; TCRdb's copy has only in-frame clones and leaves some out. The table records approximately 100,000 clones, about nine tenths of them present only once. Deletions cut 3 bases from V and 3 bases from J, with 9 bases between. CDR3 length: 13 residues. Germline lookup yields CDR1 LGHNA and CDR2 YNFKEQ. These data belong to a study of OX40 agonist ivuxolimab in advanced cancers. Study overall: The group had a mean age of about 60 years, ranged from roughly 23 to 90, and was 82.7% male.

Findings of the study overall: Specificity for antigen went undetermined in the expanded peripheral T cells.

The material sequenced was CD4+ or CD8+ T cells sorted from blood, taken in a trial of the OX40 agonist ivuxolimab. The rearrangement uses TRBV4-2 and TRBJ2-7; D possibly corresponds to TRBD1 (6 bases). This receptor was taken from an adult with an advanced solid tumor such as melanoma, head and neck, liver or kidney cancer. The CDR3 here is CASSQWTDYEQYF. The DNA of the CDR3 is TGTGCCAGCAGCCAGTGGACAGACTACGAGCAGTACTTC.